This T cell receptor (beta chain) originates from a study of cytomegalovirus exposure and HLA in healthy donors. Findings of the study overall: What a later analysis reportedly showed was that an Asian-associated ancestry cluster had fewer N-insertions than the roughly 700-donor mean.

The primer mix had 60 Vbeta and 13 Jbeta primers. Profiling relied on immunoSEQ multiplex PCR, and the TCRdb table lists in-frame clones only, not all of them. The sample yields 90,000 to 130,000 clones, 80% to 85% seen once. The CDR3 extends over 14 amino acids. The V end lost 2 bases, the J end lost 1 base, and 8 bases lay between the germline ends. Germline CDR1 and CDR2: LNHDA and SQIVND (reference sequence). About this clone itself: Its target is unknown.

The chain carries TRBV19 and TRBJ1-1; D not resolved. Sequences were obtained from PBMCs. The receptor's source is a man aged 25 to 40 in good health and CMV-seropositive. The DNA for the CDR3 is TGTGCCAGTAGTATATCTCGGGGGAACACTGAAGCTTTCTTT. Translation: CASSISRGNTEAFF. The full variable domain, with the rest looked up from reference TRBV19 and TRBJ1-1, is DGGITQSPKYLFRKEGQNVTLSCEQNLNHDAMYWYRQDPGQGLRLIYYSQIVNDFQKGDIAEGYSVSREKKESFPLTVTSAQKNPTAFYLCASSISRGNTEAFFGQGTRLTVV.